This passage covers 21 T cell receptor beta chains from one sample sequenced in a study of CD8 T cells in Susac syndrome. The RNA input was roughly 0.45 to 1 ug, and it was reverse transcribed with random hexamers. TCRdb re-called the immunoSEQ multiplex PCR reads with MiXCR, one entry per CDR3 protein. Found here are 300,000 or so distinct CDR3 sequences, around 90% of them singletons; the top ten hold about 0.07%. Sequencing used CD4+ T cells from PBMCs. These receptors were taken from a human donor with multiple sclerosis.

The chain joins TRBV5-1 to TRBJ2-1; 10 nucleotides agree with TRBD2. The V segment lost 0 bases and the J segment 10 bases; nucleotides outside the gene matches: 7. CDR3 size: 15 residues. From germline, CDR1 is SGHRS and CDR2 YFSETQ. The CDR3: CASSLASGSTEEQFF. CDR3 DNA: TGCGCCAGCAGCTTGGCTAGCGGGAGTACGGAGGAGCAGTTCTTC.

V gene TRBV6-1 combines with J gene TRBJ2-1; D may be TRBD1 (6 bases). Germline CDR1 is MNHNS and CDR2 is SASEGT. Trimming removed 3 bases at V and 7 bases at J, with 13 bases between. The length of the CDR3 is 14 residues. The CDR3 coding sequence is TGTGCCAGCAGTGACCTATTGGGGGCAAATGAGCAGTTCTTC. As protein: CASSDLLGANEQFF.

The V call is TRBV19, the J call TRBJ2-6; the D gene is possibly TRBD1 (6 bases). V was pared by 3 bases and J by 2 bases, with 23 bases between. Germline V gene sequence: CDR1 LNHDA, CDR2 SQIVND (reference sequence). The CDR3 runs 20 residues. The CDR3 DNA sequence: TGTGCCAGTAGTATCCCCCTGGCAGGGGCCCCCGGGACTGGGGCCAACGTCCTGACTTTC. The encoded protein is CASSIPLAGAPGTGANVLTF.

This chain connects TRBV5-1 to TRBJ2-1; D possibly corresponds to TRBD1 (6 bases). Trimming removed 1 base at V and 7 bases at J, with 12 bases between. Per the germline V gene, CDR1 is SGHRS and CDR2 is YFSETQ. The CDR3 runs to 14 residues. The CDR3 sequence is CASSLQGQENEQFF. In DNA form, the CDR3 reads TGCGCCAGCAGCTTGCAGGGGCAGGAAAATGAGCAGTTCTTC. The full variable domain, with the rest looked up from reference TRBV5-1 and TRBJ2-1, is KAGVTQTPRYLIKTRGQQVTLSCSPISGHRSVSWYQQTPGQGLQFLFEYFSETQRNKGNFPGRFSGRQFSNSRSEMNVSTLELGDSALYLCASSLQGQENEQFFGPGTRLTVL.

The chain combines TRBV24-1 with TRBJ2-3; tentatively, D is TRBD2 (6 bases). Germline V gives CDR1 KGHDR, CDR2 SFDVKD. The CDR3 runs to 14 residues. The germline V and J ends were trimmed by 1 base and 5 bases, with 9 bases remaining between them. CDR3 nucleotides: TGTGCCACCAGTGATTTACAAGCGGGAGATACGCAGTATTTT. Its protein is CATSDLQAGDTQYF.

The J gene is TRBJ2-2, the V gene TRBV6-1; 7 positions agree with TRBD2. J gave up 6 bases and V 7 bases, and 14 bases lay outside the gene matches. Germline CDR1 reads MNHNS; CDR2 reads SASEGT. CDR3 length: 16 amino acids. CDR3 protein: CASTLRRAGAAGELFF. CDR3 in DNA: TGTGCCAGCACCCTGAGGCGGGCGGGAGCTGCCGGGGAGCTGTTTTTT.

This clonotype has just a few counts. This chain joins TRBV2 and TRBJ2-7, with D tentatively TRBD2 (5 bases). Germline CDR1 SNHLY, CDR2 FYNNEI. The V and J ends lost 8 bases and 2 bases respectively, with 10 bases between them. This CDR3 contains 12 residues. The CDR3 DNA follows: TGTGCCAGCTGGACTTCCCCCTACGAGCAGTACTTC. This translates into CASWTSPYEQYF.

The rearrangement links TRBV6-9 to TRBJ2-3; 9 bases are a match to TRBD2. This CDR3 is 18 amino acids long. The ends lost 0 bases at V and 4 bases at J; junction bases unmatched: 11. Germline assignment: CDR1 MNHGY and CDR2 SVAAGI. Here the CDR3 reads CASSYSKTSGVGPDTQYF. As DNA, the CDR3 is TGTGCCAGCAGTTATTCCAAGACTAGCGGAGTGGGACCAGATACGCAGTATTTT.

This clonotype is a singleton in its sample. V gene TRBV30 combines with J gene TRBJ2-2; 8 bases line up with TRBD2. The CDR3 is 16 residues long. The V gene's germline CDR1 is GTSNPN and CDR2 SVGIG (reference sequence). Trimming at V came to 3 bases and at J to 2 bases, leaving 8 bases not matched to a gene. The CDR3 here is CAWRRRGGSNTGELFF. In DNA form, the CDR3 reads TGTGCCTGGAGGCGACGCGGGGGGTCAAACACCGGGGAGCTGTTTTTT. The full variable domain, with the rest looked up from reference TRBV30 and TRBJ2-2, is SQTIHQWPATLVQPVGSPLSLECTVEGTSNPNLYWYRQAAGRGLQLLFYSVGIGQISSEVPQNLSASRPQDRQFILSSKKLLLSDSGFYLCAWRRRGGSNTGELFFGEGSRLTVL.

The rearrangement links TRBV3-1 to TRBJ2-3, with TRBD2 matching over 10 bases. This CDR3 contains 16 residues. V lost 5 bases to trimming and J lost 2 bases; unmatched junction nucleotides: 7. The germline V gene has CDR1 LGHDT and CDR2 YNNKEL (reference sequence). The CDR3 sequence is CASSSGTSEHTDTQYF. CDR3 in DNA: TGTGCCAGCAGCTCAGGGACTAGCGAACACACAGATACGCAGTATTTT.

The chain combines TRBV19 with TRBJ2-3; D gene uncertain. CDR1 and CDR2 (germline): LNHDA, SQIVND (reference sequence). Between the trimmed V and J ends, which lost 4 bases and 4 bases, there was a span of 3 bases. The CDR3 is 11 residues long. This CDR3 is CASSSADTQYF. As DNA, the CDR3 is TGTGCCAGTAGTAGTGCAGATACGCAGTATTTT.

This clonotype is a singleton in its sample. The chain uses TRBV4-1 and TRBJ2-1, with a possible D match to TRBD1 (9 bases). Germline CDR1 MGHRA, CDR2 YSYEKL. The germline V and J ends were trimmed by 3 bases and 6 bases, with 18 bases remaining between them. This CDR3 is built from 16 residues. The CDR3 bases are TGCGCCAGCAGCCAGGGACAGGGCCTAGCGGGCAATGAGCAGTTCTTC. As protein: CASSQGQGLAGNEQFF.

The chain carries TRBV20-1 and TRBJ1-5, with D possibly TRBD1 on 6 matching bases. Per the germline V gene, CDR1 is DFQATT and CDR2 is SNEGSKA (reference sequence). V shed 3 bases and J shed 4 bases, with 16 bases lying between them. This CDR3 is built from 15 residues. The CDR3 sequence: CSASTSAGANQPQHF. The CDR3 DNA follows: TGCAGTGCTAGCACCTCGGCAGGGGCAAATCAGCCCCAGCATTTT.

The V gene is TRBV12-3 or TRBV12-4, the J gene TRBJ1-2; no reliable D call. This CDR3 region has 13 residues. Between the trimmed V and J ends, which lost 0 bases and 7 bases, there was a span of 9 bases. The CDR3 loop is CASSLAVRGGYTF. For the CDR3, the DNA is TGTGCCAGCAGTTTAGCGGTTCGGGGTGGCTACACCTTC.

This chain joins TRBV20-1 and TRBJ2-1; TRBD2 matches at 9 bases. This CDR3 region has 15 residues. V trimming: 1 base; J trimming: 4 bases; junction bases outside the gene matches: 5. Germline CDR1 is DFQATT and CDR2 is SNEGSKA (reference sequence). CDR3 in amino acids: CSARGGSGRYNEQFF. The CDR3 region has the DNA TGCAGTGCTAGAGGGGGTAGCGGGAGATACAATGAGCAGTTCTTC.

V is TRBV7-2 and J is TRBJ2-5, with unresolved D. V gave up 4 bases and J gave up 0 bases, with 6 bases separating them. The germline gives CDR1 SGHTA, CDR2 FQGNSA. This CDR3 spans 13 amino acids. CDR3 nucleotides: TGTGCCAGCAGCTGGTCGTACCAAGAGACCCAGTACTTC. Its translation is CASSWSYQETQYF.

The chain recombines TRBV5-1 with TRBJ2-2; TRBD1 is a possible D gene (6 bases). This CDR3 is 18 amino acids long. The V end was cut by 0 bases, the J end by 2 bases, with 17 bases between. CDR1 and CDR2 (germline): SGHRS, YFSETQ. The chain's CDR3 is CASSLGGRGLVNTGELFF. DNA of the CDR3: TGCGCCAGCAGCTTGGGCGGCAGGGGTCTCGTCAACACCGGGGAGCTGTTTTTT.

V gene TRBV27 combines with J gene TRBJ1-2, with TRBD1 identical over 12 bases. Germline assignment: CDR1 MNHEY and CDR2 SMNVEV (reference sequence). The V gene end was trimmed by 0 bases and the J gene end by 5 bases; junction bases not matched to a gene: 7. The CDR3 contains 17 residues. The CDR3 sequence is CASSLSGTGGVVYGYTF. The CDR3 nucleotides read TGTGCCAGCAGTTTATCGGGGACAGGGGGCGTGGTGTATGGCTACACCTTC.

The genes are TRBV29-1 and TRBJ2-1; perhaps TRBD2 as D (7 bases). Trimming removed 6 bases at V and 0 bases at J, with 18 bases between. CDR3 length: 16 amino acids. CDR1 SQVTM and CDR2 ANQGSEA come from the germline V gene. The CDR3 nucleotides read TGCAGCGTCGAGGGGGGGGCCACCAGCTCCTACAATGAGCAGTTCTTC. This translates into CSVEGGATSSYNEQFF.

The rearrangement joins TRBV6-2 or TRBV6-3 to TRBJ2-7; 9 bases are a match to TRBD1. Germline CDR1 reads MNHEY; CDR2 reads SVGEGT. The V segment lost 5 bases and the J segment 4 bases; nucleotides outside the gene matches: 12. The CDR3 sequence is 16 residues long. CDR3 region: CASSAHGTGNAYEQYF. The DNA of the CDR3 is TGTGCCAGCAGTGCCCACGGGACAGGGAACGCTTACGAGCAGTACTTC.

The V and J genes are TRBV2 and TRBJ2-2; TRBD1 is a possible D gene (5 bases). CDR1 is SNHLY, CDR2 FYNNEI, per germline. The CDR3 is made up of 15 amino acids. The V and J ends lost 1 base and 3 bases respectively, with 9 bases between them. Written as DNA, the CDR3 is TGTGCCAGCAGTGAAGAGGGGCGAGACACCGGGGAGCTGTTTTTT. Amino acid sequence: CASSEEGRDTGELFF.